Listed below are T cell receptor beta chains from one sample, sequenced in a study of blood T cells in healthy people across ages. MiXCR, applied by TCRdb to the 5' RACE reads, yields one record per CDR3 protein. The sample lists hundreds of thousands of distinct CDR3 sequences; about three fifths were seen once. The sample consisted of blood. These receptors were collected from a man aged 30 to 45 in good health. Both conserved end residues are part of each CDR3. Fields, in order: clone size, V gene, CDR3 length, D gene, J gene, CDR3 protein, CDR3 DNA. D genes are given only for firm matches. Size is omitted from some rows. Given values are once, few, many or a class for expanded clones.

>-|TRBV3-1|14|-|TRBJ1-1
CASSLQGGGTEAFF
TGTGCCAGCAGTCTTCAAGGGGGGGGCACTGAAGCTTTCTTT
>few|TRBV5-1|14|-|TRBJ2-1
CASSLALGRREQFF
TGCGCCAGCAGCTTGGCCCTGGGTCGGCGGGAGCAGTTCTTC
>-|TRBV27|14|TRBD2|TRBJ2-7
CASTMTSGIVEQYF
TGTGCCAGCACTATGACTAGCGGGATCGTCGAGCAGTACTTC
>-|TRBV12-3/TRBV12-4|14|-|TRBJ2-7
CASSLGRDVYEQYF
TGTGCCAGCAGTTTGGGTAGGGACGTCTACGAGCAGTACTTC
>-|TRBV20-1|13|TRBD1|TRBJ2-7
CSVFRDRAYEQYF
TGCAGTGTCTTCCGGGACAGAGCCTACGAGCAGTACTTC
>-|TRBV7-2|13|-|TRBJ2-1
CASSLDGINEQFF
TGTGCCAGCAGCTTAGATGGGATTAATGAGCAGTTCTTC
>-|TRBV12-3/TRBV12-4|15|TRBD1|TRBJ2-5
CASSFGDRDVETQYF
TGTGCCAGCAGTTTTGGGGACAGGGATGTGGAGACCCAGTACTTC
>few|TRBV27|15|TRBD2|TRBJ2-7
CASSLSTSGSYEQYF
TGTGCCAGCAGCTTATCGACTAGCGGGAGTTACGAGCAGTACTTC
>-|TRBV7-9|17|-|TRBJ2-5
CASSSPAGDRRQETQYF
TGTGCCAGCAGCTCCCCCGCGGGTGATAGGCGACAAGAGACCCAGTACTTC
>-|TRBV7-9|11|-|TRBJ2-5
CASSPEGDQYF
TGTGCCAGCAGCCCCGAAGGAGACCAGTACTTC
>-|TRBV3-1|12|-|TRBJ1-4
CASSQYHEKLFF
TGTGCCAGCAGCCAATATCATGAAAAACTGTTTTTT
>-|TRBV20-1|12|-|TRBJ1-1
CSARGWDTEAFF
TGCAGTGCTAGGGGGTGGGACACTGAAGCTTTCTTT
>few|TRBV23-1|15|-|TRBJ2-7
CASSQGHSCSDEQYF
TGCGCCAGCAGTCAAGGGCACAGCTGCTCCGACGAGCAGTACTTC
>-|TRBV5-1|12|-|TRBJ1-2
CASSPADYGYTF
TGCGCCAGCAGCCCGGCCGACTATGGCTACACCTTC
>-|TRBV7-9|15|TRBD2|TRBJ2-7
CASSLVIAGVGEQYF
TGTGCCAGCAGCTTAGTTATAGCGGGAGTGGGCGAGCAGTACTTC
>-|TRBV28|19|TRBD2|TRBJ2-3
CASSLTLRLAGEARDTQYF
TGTGCCAGCAGTCTTACCCTCCGACTAGCGGGAGAGGCAAGGGATACGCAGTATTTT
>few|TRBV10-3|15|TRBD1|TRBJ1-1
CAISERDSKDTEAFF
TGTGCCATCAGTGAGAGGGACAGTAAGGACACTGAAGCTTTCTTT
>few|TRBV2|14|TRBD2|TRBJ2-1
CASSVERESNEQFF
TGTGCCAGCAGTGTTGAGCGGGAGAGCAATGAGCAGTTCTTC
>-|TRBV28|12|-|TRBJ2-1
CASRWGRFEQFF
TGTGCCAGCAGGTGGGGCCGATTTGAGCAGTTCTTC
>few|TRBV6-6|13|-|TRBJ2-5
CASSPGTVATQYF
TGTGCCAGCAGTCCCGGGACGGTCGCGACCCAGTACTTC
>few|TRBV2|15|TRBD2|TRBJ2-1
CASSDLASGSGEQFF
TGTGCCAGCAGTGATCTGGCTAGCGGGAGCGGTGAGCAGTTCTTC
>-|TRBV11-1|15|TRBD2|TRBJ2-1
CASSLGDSGREEQFF
TGTGCCAGCAGCTTAGGTGATTCGGGGCGGGAGGAGCAGTTCTTC
>-|TRBV13|12|-|TRBJ2-7
CASCGVGYEQYF
TGTGCCAGCTGCGGGGTTGGCTACGAGCAGTACTTC
>-|TRBV21-1|15|-|TRBJ2-7
CASSCDSGRSYEQYF
TGTGCCAGCAGCTGTGATAGCGGGAGGTCCTACGAGCAGTACTTC
>few|TRBV10-3|15|-|TRBJ2-5
CAISEPRMGQETQYF
TGTGCCATCAGTGAGCCTAGGATGGGGCAAGAGACCCAGTACTTC
>few|TRBV5-1|15|-|TRBJ1-4
CASSLEVLGDEKLFF
TGCGCCAGCAGCTTGGAGGTCCTGGGTGATGAAAAACTGTTTTTT
>-|TRBV20-1|13|TRBD1|TRBJ2-5
CSARGRDSREQYF
TGCAGTGCTAGAGGCCGGGACAGCCGAGAGCAGTACTTC
>-|TRBV4-2|15|-|TRBJ1-1
CASSQDMGDVGEAFF
TGTGCCAGCAGCCAAGATATGGGGGATGTGGGTGAAGCTTTCTTT
>-|TRBV4-3|13|-|TRBJ2-5
CASSRQPRETQYF
TGCGCCAGCAGCCGGCAACCGAGAGAGACCCAGTACTTC
>-|TRBV13|11|-|TRBJ1-2
CASSRSGGYTF
TGTGCCAGCAGCCGAAGTGGAGGCTACACCTTC
>-|TRBV15|15|TRBD1|TRBJ2-7
CATSRYRDRVNEQYF
TGTGCCACCAGCAGATATCGGGACAGGGTCAACGAGCAGTACTTC
>once|TRBV7-6|15|-|TRBJ2-7
CASSPRQEGNGEQYF
TGTGCCAGCAGCCCCCGACAGGAAGGGAATGGCGAGCAGTACTTC
>-|TRBV7-2|15|-|TRBJ2-1
CASSSPLGSHNEQFF
TGTGCCAGCAGCTCCCCACTAGGATCCCACAATGAGCAGTTCTTC
>-|TRBV12-5|12|-|TRBJ2-1
CASGRWAGEQFF
TGTGCTAGTGGTCGCTGGGCGGGTGAGCAGTTCTTC
>few|TRBV20-1|16|TRBD1|TRBJ2-3
CSASGGKNRYTDTQYF
TGCAGTGCTTCAGGGGGAAAGAATCGGTACACAGATACGCAGTATTTT
>few|TRBV7-4|15|TRBD2|TRBJ2-3
CASSLRLADTDTQYF
TGTGCCAGCAGCTTAAGACTAGCGGACACAGATACGCAGTATTTT
>-|TRBV7-7|15|TRBD2|TRBJ2-5
CASSLDWTSEETQYF
TGTGCTAGCAGCTTAGATTGGACTAGTGAAGAGACCCAGTACTTC
>-|TRBV20-1|13|-|TRBJ2-1
CSATEGSYNEQFF
TGCAGTGCAACGGAGGGCTCCTACAATGAGCAGTTCTTC
>-|TRBV6-1|18|-|TRBJ1-2
CASSPWDPLTQGSHGYTF
TGTGCCAGCAGCCCCTGGGATCCCCTAACACAGGGCTCCCATGGCTACACCTTC
>-|TRBV7-9|13|-|TRBJ1-6
CASSLDADSPLHF
TGTGCCAGCAGCTTAGATGCGGATTCACCCCTCCACTTT
>-|TRBV20-1|14|-|TRBJ2-5
CSASPGVRVETQYF
TGCAGTGCCAGCCCGGGGGTAAGGGTGGAGACCCAGTACTTC
>-|TRBV7-3|15|-|TRBJ1-2
CASSPGPYSHYGYTF
TGTGCCAGCAGCCCCGGGCCTTACTCCCACTATGGCTACACCTTC
>-|TRBV2|14|-|TRBJ2-5
CASSGAGEGETQYF
TGTGCCAGCAGTGGGGCAGGGGAAGGAGAGACCCAGTACTTC